These 11 T cell receptor beta chains originate from one sample sequenced in a study of low-dose radiotherapy and immunotherapy resistance in tumors. TRAV- and TRBV-specific primers primed first-strand cDNA, covering alpha and beta chains. The PCR that amplified TCRs ran for 20 cycles, relying on a constant-region primer and a V-primer adapter. TCRdb used MiXCR to reprocess the reads, holding one entry per CDR3 protein. The table includes roughly 95,000 distinct CDR3 sequences, more than 20% detected once. This sample's time point: after trial treatment. Treatment indicated: LDRT plus nivolumab, ipilimumab, low-dose cyclophosphamide and aspirin (RACIN trial). Sequenced material: PBMCs, taken after low-dose radiotherapy plus immunotherapy. Source of these receptors: a female donor with ovarian cancer.

This clonotype has at least ten counts. J is TRBJ1-5 and V is TRBV20-1, with TRBD1 as a possible D gene (6 bases). Trimming took off 2 bases at V and 7 bases at J, with 18 bases between the two ends. The CDR3 is 15 residues long. Germline CDR1 and CDR2: DFQATT and SNEGSKA (reference sequence). CDR3 amino acids: CSARPRQGMWQPQHF. The CDR3 region has the DNA TGCAGTGCTAGACCCCGGCAGGGGATGTGGCAGCCCCAGCATTTT.

The chain uses TRBV11-2 and TRBJ2-5; D may be TRBD1 (6 bases). Trimming took 7 bases from V and 5 from J, leaving 11 bases between them. The CDR3 sequence is 12 residues long. The germline V gene encodes CDR1 SGHAT and CDR2 FQNNGV. CDR3 DNA sequence: TGTGCCAGCACCACAGGGTTCGAGACCCAGTACTTC. Its protein product is CASTTGFETQYF.

This clonotype came up once. With a far larger clone one base away, a read error is the likely cause. The chain couples TRBV9 to TRBJ2-7, with TRBD2 matching over 8 bases. V shed 4 bases, J shed 7 bases, and the junction held 19 bases outside the gene matches. Germline V gene lookup returns CDR1 SGDLS and CDR2 YYNGEE. This CDR3 region has 17 residues. The CDR3 here is CASSPAKRESSYNEQYF. CDR3 coding DNA: TGTGCCAGCAGCCCCGCGAAGCGGGAGTCCTCCTACAATGAGCAGTACTTC. Combining the CDR3 with reference TRBV9 and TRBJ2-7 gives the whole variable domain DSGVTQTPKHLITATGQRVTLRCSPRSGDLSVYWYQQSLDQGLQFLIQYYNGEERAKGNILERFSAQQFPDLHSELNLSSLELGDSALYFCASSPAKRESSYNEQYFGPGTRLTVT.

This clonotype was recorded once. With only one base between it and a far larger clone, this is likely a read error. The rearrangement links TRBV13 to TRBJ1-5; TRBD1 is a possible D gene (6 bases). The CDR3 loop spans 13 amino acids. CDR1 is PRHDT, CDR2 FYEKMQ, per germline (reference sequence). The CDR3 region has the DNA TGTACCAGCAGCCGTAACAGGGATCAGCCCCAGCATTTT. It codes for CTSSRNRDQPQHF.

This chain uses TRBV6-2 or TRBV6-3 with TRBJ2-5; tentative D call: TRBD2 (7 bases). This CDR3 region has 14 residues. Germline CDR1 MNHEY, CDR2 SVGEGT. Trimming removed 2 bases at V and 3 bases at J, with 10 bases between. CDR3 protein: CASSYRGGKETQYF. CDR3 coding DNA: TGTGCCAGCAGTTACAGGGGGGGGAAAGAGACCCAGTACTTC.

This clonotype has a single count. V and J are TRBV25-1 and TRBJ2-1; the D is unclear. Germline V gene sequence: CDR1 MGHDK, CDR2 SYGVNS. The CDR3 runs 10 residues. V was shortened by 4 bases and J by 13 bases, with 8 bases between the two germline ends. DNA of the CDR3: TGTGCCAGCAGTGGGAGAACCCAGTTCTTC. Amino acids: CASSGRTQFF.

This clonotype was seen at least ten times. CDR3 region: CASSYGRIAETQYF. The CDR3 DNA reads as TGTGCCAGCAGTTATGGGAGGATAGCTGAGACCCAGTACTTC. The V and J genes are TRBV6-8 and TRBJ2-5; maybe TRBD2 (6 bases). Trimming took off 3 bases at V and 5 bases at J, with 13 bases between the two ends. CDR3 length equals 14 residues. The germline V gene encodes CDR1 MNHGY and CDR2 SAAAGT.

This clonotype appeared many times. The chain combines TRBV12-5 with TRBJ2-5; 7 bases are shared with TRBD1. The CDR3 has 16 amino acids. V lost 5 bases to trimming and J lost 4 bases; unmatched junction nucleotides: 13. CDR1 LGHNT and CDR2 FRNRAP come from the germline V gene. The CDR3: CASGQDSGGRRETQYF. CDR3 nucleotide sequence: TGTGCTAGTGGTCAGGACTCAGGGGGTAGGAGAGAGACCCAGTACTTC.

Regarding this clonotype: A single base is all that separates this from a far larger clone, so a read error is likely. V gene TRBV5-6 combines with J gene TRBJ2-1; no clear D gene. With 2 bases removed from V and 10 bases from J, the gap between germline ends came to 16 bases. Germline assignment: CDR1 SGHDT and CDR2 YYEEEE. The CDR3 is 14 residues long. The CDR3 sequence: CASSFRAAGYEQFF. CDR3 nucleotides: TGTGCCAGCAGCTTCCGGGCAGCCGGCTACGAGCAGTTCTTC.

In the case of this clonotype: A much larger clone sits a single nucleotide away, making a read error possible. The chain joins TRBV25-1 to TRBJ2-7, with 11 nucleotides matching TRBD2. The CDR3 contains 14 residues. V shed 4 bases, J shed 12 bases, and the junction held 11 bases outside the gene matches. The V gene's germline CDR1 is MGHDK and CDR2 SYGVNS. The CDR3 DNA reads TGTGCCAGCAGTGGTCCGCGACTAGCGGGATTCCGGTACTTC. Protein product: CASSGPRLAGFRYF.

This clonotype was counted ten times or more. The gene calls are TRBV12-3 or TRBV12-4 and TRBJ2-7, with D possibly matching TRBD1 (6 bases). Deletions cut 3 bases from V and 4 bases from J, with 10 bases between. The CDR3 is made up of 13 amino acids. The CDR3 is CASSFGDIYEQYF. The CDR3 DNA reads TGTGCCAGCAGTTTTGGGGACATTTACGAGCAGTACTTC.